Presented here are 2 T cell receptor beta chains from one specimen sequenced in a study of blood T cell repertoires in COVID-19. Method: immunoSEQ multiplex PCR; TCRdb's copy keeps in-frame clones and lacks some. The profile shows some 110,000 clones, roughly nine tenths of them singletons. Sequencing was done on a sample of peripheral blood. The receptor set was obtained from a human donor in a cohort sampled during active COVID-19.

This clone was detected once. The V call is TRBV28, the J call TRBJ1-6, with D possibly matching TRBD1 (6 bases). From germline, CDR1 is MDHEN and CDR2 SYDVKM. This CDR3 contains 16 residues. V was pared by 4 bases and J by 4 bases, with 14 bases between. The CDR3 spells CASSYFGTLYNSPLHF. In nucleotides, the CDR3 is TGTGCCAGCAGTTATTTTGGGACACTATATAATTCACCCCTCCACTTT. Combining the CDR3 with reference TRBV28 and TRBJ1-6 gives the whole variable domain DVKVTQSSRYLVKRTGEKVFLECVQDMDHENMFWYRQDPGLGLRLIYFSYDVKMKEKGDIPEGYSVSREKKERFSLILESASTNQTSMYLCASSYFGTLYNSPLHFGNGTRLTVT.

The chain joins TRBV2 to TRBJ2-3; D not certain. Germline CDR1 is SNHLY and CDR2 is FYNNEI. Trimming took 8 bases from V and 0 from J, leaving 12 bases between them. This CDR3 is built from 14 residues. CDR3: CASLPRLSTDTQYF. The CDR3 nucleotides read TGTGCCAGCCTTCCGAGACTTAGCACAGATACGCAGTATTTT.